This T cell receptor beta chain derives from a study of blood T cell repertoires in COVID-19. Overall study context: The origin of the acute and convalescent COVID-19 samples was the United States, Italy and Spain. T cells, B-cell-depleted T cells, or PBMCs supplied cDNA or gDNA.

Trimming shortened V by 2 bases and J by 3 bases, and 11 bases separated the two germline ends. This CDR3 spans 14 amino acids. Germline loops: CDR1 MNHNS, CDR2 SASEGT. Method: immunoSEQ multiplex PCR; TCRdb's copy keeps in-frame clones and lacks some. The profile shows about 320,000 clones, 85% to 90% of them singletons. A few counts support this clone. Participant-given clinical history determined each cohort assignment. This TCR came from a woman between 18 and 29 years old who had recovered from COVID-19. The specimen sequenced was PBMCs or T cells enriched from blood (not recorded which). The genes are TRBV6-1 and TRBJ2-7, with a tentative D call TRBD2 (5 bases). CDR3 bases: TGTGCCAGCAGTGAAAGGCTAGCAGTCTACGAGCAGTACTTC. Translation: CASSERLAVYEQYF.